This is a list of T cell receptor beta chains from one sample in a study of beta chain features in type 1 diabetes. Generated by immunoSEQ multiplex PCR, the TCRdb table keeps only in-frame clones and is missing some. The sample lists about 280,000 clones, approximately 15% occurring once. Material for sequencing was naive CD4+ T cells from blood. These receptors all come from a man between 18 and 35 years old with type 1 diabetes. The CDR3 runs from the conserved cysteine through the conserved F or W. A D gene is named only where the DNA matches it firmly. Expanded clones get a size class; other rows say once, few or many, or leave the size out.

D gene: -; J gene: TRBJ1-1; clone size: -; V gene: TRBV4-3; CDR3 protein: CASSQELSNTEAFF; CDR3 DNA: TGCGCCAGCAGCCAAGAACTATCGAACACTGAAGCTTTCTTT
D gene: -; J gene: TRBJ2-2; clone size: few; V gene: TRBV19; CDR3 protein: CASSRGANTGELFF; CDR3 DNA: TGTGCCAGTAGTCGGGGGGCCAACACCGGGGAGCTGTTTTTT
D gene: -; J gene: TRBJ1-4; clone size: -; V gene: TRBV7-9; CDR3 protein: CASSLALRRGNEKLFF; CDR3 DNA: TGTGCCAGCAGCTTAGCGCTGAGACGGGGTAATGAAAAACTGTTTTTT
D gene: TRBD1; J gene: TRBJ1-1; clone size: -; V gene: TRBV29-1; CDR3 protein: CSAKNDRGQGNTEAFF; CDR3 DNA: TGCAGCGCTAAAAACGACAGGGGGCAGGGGAACACTGAAGCTTTCTTT
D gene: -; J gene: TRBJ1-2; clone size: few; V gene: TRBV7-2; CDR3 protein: CASSPRPKGDGYTF; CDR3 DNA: TGTGCCAGCAGCCCCCGGCCGAAGGGGGACGGCTACACCTTC
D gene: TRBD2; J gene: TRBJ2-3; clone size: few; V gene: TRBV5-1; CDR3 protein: CASNPLPGGEHDTQYF; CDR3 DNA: TGCGCCAGCAACCCCCTACCGGGGGGTGAGCATGATACGCAGTATTTT
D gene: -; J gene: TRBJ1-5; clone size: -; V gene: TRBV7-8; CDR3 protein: CASSFSGTSNQPQHF; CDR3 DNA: TGTGCCAGCAGCTTCTCCGGGACAAGCAATCAGCCCCAGCATTTT
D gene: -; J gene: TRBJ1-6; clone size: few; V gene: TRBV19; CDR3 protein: CASSISGSPLHF; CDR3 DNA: TGTGCCAGTAGTATTTCGGGATCACCCCTCCACTTT
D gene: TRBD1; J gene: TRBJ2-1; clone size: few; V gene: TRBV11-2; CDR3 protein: CASSFRQGRLDEQFF; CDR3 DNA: TGTGCCAGCAGCTTCAGACAGGGGCGGTTAGATGAGCAGTTCTTC
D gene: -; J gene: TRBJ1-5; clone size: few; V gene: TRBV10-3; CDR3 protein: CAISESSFVRRDQPQHF; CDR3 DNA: TGTGCCATCAGTGAATCCAGTTTCGTGAGGCGAGATCAGCCCCAGCATTTT
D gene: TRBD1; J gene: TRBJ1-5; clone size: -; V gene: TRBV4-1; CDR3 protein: CASSQGARGGNQPQHF; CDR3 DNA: TGCGCCAGCAGCCAGGGGGCCAGGGGGGGCAATCAGCCCCAGCATTTT
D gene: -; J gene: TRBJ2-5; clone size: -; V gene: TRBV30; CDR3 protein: CAWSVGLGRVRETQYF; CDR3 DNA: TGTGCCTGGAGTGTAGGGCTTGGCAGGGTGAGAGAGACCCAGTACTTC
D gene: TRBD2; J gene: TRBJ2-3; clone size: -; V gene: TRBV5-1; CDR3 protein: CASSPRTSGLTDTQYF; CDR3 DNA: TGCGCCAGCAGCCCCCGGACTAGCGGGTTAACAGATACGCAGTATTTT
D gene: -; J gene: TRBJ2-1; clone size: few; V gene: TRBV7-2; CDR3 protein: CASTKEASTLNEQFF; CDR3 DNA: TGTGCCAGCACCAAGGAGGCTTCTACCCTCAATGAGCAGTTCTTC
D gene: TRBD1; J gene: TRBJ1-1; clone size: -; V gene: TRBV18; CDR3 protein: CASSPTAGQGGTEAFF; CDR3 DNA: TGTGCCAGCTCACCGACGGCTGGACAGGGTGGCACTGAAGCTTTCTTT
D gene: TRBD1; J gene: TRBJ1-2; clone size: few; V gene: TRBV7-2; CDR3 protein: CASSLDTGVWSNYGYTF; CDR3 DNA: TGTGCCAGCAGCTTAGATACAGGGGTCTGGTCTAACTATGGCTACACCTTC
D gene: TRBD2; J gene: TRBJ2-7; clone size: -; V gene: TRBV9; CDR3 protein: CASSVTSGSLYEQYF; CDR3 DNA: TGTGCCAGCAGCGTCACTAGCGGGAGCCTCTACGAGCAGTACTTC
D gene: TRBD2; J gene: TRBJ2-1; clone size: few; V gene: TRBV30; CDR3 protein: CAWSAGLGAYNEQFF; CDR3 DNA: TGTGCCTGGAGCGCGGGACTAGGGGCCTACAATGAGCAGTTCTTC
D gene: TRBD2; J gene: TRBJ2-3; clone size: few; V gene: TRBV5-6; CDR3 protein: CASSFYSGGPDTQYF; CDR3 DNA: TGTGCCAGCAGCTTTTACAGCGGGGGGCCAGATACGCAGTATTTT
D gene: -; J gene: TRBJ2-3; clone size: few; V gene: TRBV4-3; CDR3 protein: CASSQETGHTQYF; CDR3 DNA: TGCGCCAGCAGCCAAGAAACAGGGCATACGCAGTATTTT
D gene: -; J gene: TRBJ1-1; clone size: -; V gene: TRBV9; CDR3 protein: CASSVGGGLNTEAFF; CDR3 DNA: TGTGCCAGCAGCGTAGGTGGGGGCTTGAACACTGAAGCTTTCTTT
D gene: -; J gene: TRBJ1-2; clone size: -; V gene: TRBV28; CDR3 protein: CASTPPGQNYGYTF; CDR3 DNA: TGTGCCAGCACTCCCCCAGGACAGAACTATGGCTACACCTTC
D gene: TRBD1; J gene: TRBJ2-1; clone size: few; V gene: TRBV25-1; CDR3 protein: CASNRQGMNEQFF; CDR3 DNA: TGTGCCAGCAACAGACAGGGGATGAATGAGCAGTTCTTC
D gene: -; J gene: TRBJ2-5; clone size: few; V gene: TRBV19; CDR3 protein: CASRRGISETQYF; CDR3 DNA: TGTGCCAGTAGAAGGGGGATCTCGGAGACCCAGTACTTC
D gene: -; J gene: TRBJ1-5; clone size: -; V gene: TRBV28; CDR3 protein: CASSGGHQPQHF; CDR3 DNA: TGTGCCAGCAGCGGGGGACATCAGCCCCAGCATTTT
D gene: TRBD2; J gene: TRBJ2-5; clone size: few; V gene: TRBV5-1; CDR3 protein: CASSLAPIRTSGGGETQYF; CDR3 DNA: TGCGCCAGCAGCTTGGCCCCCATTAGGACTAGCGGGGGAGGAGAGACCCAGTACTTC
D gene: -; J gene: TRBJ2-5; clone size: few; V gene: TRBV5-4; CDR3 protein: CASSFQAGETQYF; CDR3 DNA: TGTGCCAGCAGCTTCCAGGCAGGAGAGACCCAGTACTTC
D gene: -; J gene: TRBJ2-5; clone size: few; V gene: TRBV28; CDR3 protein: CASSPPGVSGTQYF; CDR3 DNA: TGTGCCAGCAGTCCCCCGGGGGTCAGTGGGACCCAGTACTTC
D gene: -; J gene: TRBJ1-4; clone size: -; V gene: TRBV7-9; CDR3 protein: CASSRGQTQNEKLFF; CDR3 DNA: TGTGCCAGCAGCAGGGGCCAGACCCAAAATGAAAAACTGTTTTTT
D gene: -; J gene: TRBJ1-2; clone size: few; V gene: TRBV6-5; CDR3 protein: CASSYRGYGYTF; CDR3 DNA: TGTGCCAGCAGTTACCGAGGCTATGGCTACACCTTC
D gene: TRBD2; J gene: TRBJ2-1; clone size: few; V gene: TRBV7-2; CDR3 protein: CASSPLVGFGRGGPNEQFF; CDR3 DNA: TGTGCCAGCAGCCCCCTAGTTGGGTTCGGACGGGGGGGCCCAAATGAGCAGTTCTTC
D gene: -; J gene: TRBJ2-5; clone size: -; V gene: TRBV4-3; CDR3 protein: CASSQDRVGETQYF; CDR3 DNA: TGCGCCAGCAGCCAAGACAGGGTAGGGGAGACCCAGTACTTC
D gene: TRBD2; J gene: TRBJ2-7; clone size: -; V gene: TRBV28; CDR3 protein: CASSFFRDYTYEQYF; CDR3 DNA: TGTGCCAGCAGTTTTTTCCGGGACTACACCTACGAGCAGTACTTC
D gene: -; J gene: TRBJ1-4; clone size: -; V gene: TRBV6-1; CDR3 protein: CASSGLRNEKLFF; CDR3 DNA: TGTGCCAGCAGCGGACTGAGGAATGAAAAACTGTTTTTT
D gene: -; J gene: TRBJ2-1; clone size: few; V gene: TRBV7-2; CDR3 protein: CASGYRGGSYNEQFF; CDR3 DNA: TGTGCCAGCGGATATCGGGGTGGGAGTTACAATGAGCAGTTCTTC
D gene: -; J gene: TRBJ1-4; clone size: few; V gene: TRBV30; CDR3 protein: CAWMGGATNEKLFF; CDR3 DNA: TGTGCCTGGATGGGAGGGGCAACTAATGAAAAACTGTTTTTT
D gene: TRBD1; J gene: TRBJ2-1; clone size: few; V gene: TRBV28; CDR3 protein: CASSSAGTGANNEQFF; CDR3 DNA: TGTGCCAGCAGTTCTGCCGGGACAGGGGCTAACAATGAGCAGTTCTTC
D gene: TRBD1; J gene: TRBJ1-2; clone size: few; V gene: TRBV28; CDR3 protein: CASSSGQNYGYTF; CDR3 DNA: TGTGCCAGCAGTTCGGGACAGAACTATGGCTACACCTTC
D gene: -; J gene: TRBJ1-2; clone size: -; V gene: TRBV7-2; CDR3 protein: CASSLTEHYGYTF; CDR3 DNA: TGTGCCAGCAGCTTAACAGAGCACTATGGCTACACCTTC
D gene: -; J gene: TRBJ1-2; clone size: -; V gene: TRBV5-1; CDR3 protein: CASSYDGEETF; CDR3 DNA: TGCGCCAGCAGCTATGATGGGGAGGAGACCTTC
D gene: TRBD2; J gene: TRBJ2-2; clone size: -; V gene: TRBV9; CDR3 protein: CASSVTSGNRANTGELFF; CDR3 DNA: TGTGCCAGCAGCGTAACTAGCGGTAATCGAGCGAACACCGGGGAGCTGTTTTTT